This T cell receptor (beta chain) was captured by sequencing in a study of cytomegalovirus exposure and HLA in healthy donors. This clone was picked up a small number of times. Sequencing was performed with immunoSEQ multiplex PCR; in TCRdb, only in-frame clones are kept and a portion is missing. The sample holds 50,000 or so clones, roughly 90% seen once. CDR1 and CDR2 (germline): MDHEN, SYDVKM. This CDR3 comprises 17 residues. Germline trimming cut 7 bases from V and 0 bases from J; bases unmatched to any gene: 12. This chain joins TRBV28 and TRBJ2-1; 7 nucleotides match TRBD1. Sequenced sample: PBMCs. This receptor was identified in a woman in her thirties in good health and CMV-seronegative. CDR3 bases: TGTGCCAGCACCTCCGCCGGACAGGCGAGCTCCTACAATGAGCAGTTCTTC. It codes for CASTSAGQASSYNEQFF.